In this sample, the clone carrying this TCR beta chain turned up many times. This sample is drawn from a study of blood T cell repertoires in COVID-19. Background on the study: COVID-19 samples collected from the United States, Italy and Spain covered acute and convalescent phases. In each case, the material was cDNA or gDNA derived from T cells, B-cell-depleted T cells, or PBMCs.

TCRdb's table, derived via immunoSEQ multiplex PCR, lists solely in-frame clones and lacks some. Here the sample spans 150,000 to 200,000 clones, 81% being singletons. Trimming took 5 bases from V and 6 from J; bases not matched to a gene: 2. The CDR3 loop spans 12 amino acids. Germline CDR1 reads KGHSH; CDR2 reads LQKENI. Sequenced: peripheral blood. The receptor was derived from a human donor in a cohort sampled during active COVID-19. The V gene is TRBV18, the J gene TRBJ2-7, with 9 bases lining up with TRBD2. In nucleotides, the CDR3 is TGTGCCAGCTCATCACTAGCGGGCGAGCAGTACTTC. This encodes CASSSLAGEQYF.